This T cell receptor (beta chain) was obtained from a study of CD8 T cells in ankylosing spondylitis. Study-level findings and limits: What appeared characteristic of ankylosing spondylitis blood was a TCR beta motif of eight highly homologous variants.

The CDR3 is 15 amino acids. Trimming stripped 5 bases from V and 7 bases from J, with 20 bases between. The germline V gene has CDR1 SGHTA and CDR2 FQGNSA. TCRdb reanalysed the 5' RACE reads using MiXCR and keeps one entry per CDR3 protein. There are 800,000 to 900,000 distinct CDR3 sequences in the sample; 10% to 15% occur only once, and under 0.6% lies in the top ten. Only a few counts were recorded for this clonotype. Antigen: not known. The rearrangement links TRBV7-2 to TRBJ1-2; TRBD1 is a possible D gene (6 bases). The receptor was isolated from a male donor with ankylosing spondylitis. The sample was blood, either unsorted or a sorted T cell fraction (not recorded which). CDR3 loop: CASSGNREPQGGYTF. CDR3 nucleotide sequence: TGTGCCAGCAGCGGAAACAGGGAGCCCCAGGGTGGCTACACCTTC.